The 27 T cell receptor beta chains below come from one sample, sequenced in a study of T cell responses to AZD1222 COVID-19 vaccine. This table comes from immunoSEQ multiplex PCR, and its TCRdb copy is limited to in-frame clones, with some not included. The table has over 100,000 clones, approximately 86% seen once; the top ten hold roughly 13%. Sequencing was performed on peripheral blood, taken on day 0 of MenACWY control vaccination. These receptors were obtained from an adult in good health.

A word on this clone: The junction does not match germline at one end; this may be a read error. The chain combines TRBV4-3 with TRBJ2-1, with D hard to call. The CDR3 consists of 15 residues. Germline V CDR1 and CDR2: LGHNA, YSLEER. In nucleotides, the CDR3 is TGCGCCAGCAGCCAAGAGTATAGCTCCTGCAATGAGCAGTTCTTC. Amino acid sequence: CASSQEYSSCNEQFF.

The sample holds a few counts of this clone. This chain connects TRBV5-4 to TRBJ1-3; 7 nucleotides agree with TRBD1. Per the germline V gene, CDR1 is SGHNT and CDR2 is YYREEE (reference sequence). V lost 1 base and J lost 2; bases outside the gene matches: 3. The CDR3 loop spans 15 amino acids. CDR3 sequence (DNA): TGTGCCAGCAGCTTGCAAGGACAGGCTGGAAACACCATATATTTT. Amino acids: CASSLQGQAGNTIYF.

V gene TRBV15 combines with J gene TRBJ2-1, with D perhaps matching TRBD2 (6 bases). CDR3 size: 15 residues. V lost 1 base, J lost 4 bases, and 11 bases lay in between. Germline lookup yields CDR1 LNHNV and CDR2 YYDKDF (reference sequence). The CDR3 nucleotides are TGTGCCACCAGCAGAGCTGGACTAAGGTACAATGAGCAGTTCTTC. Protein: CATSRAGLRYNEQFF.

The genes are TRBV18 and TRBJ1-2, with D hard to call. Trimming left V 5 bases short and J 5 bases short, with 12 bases between. The CDR3 has 13 amino acids. Germline values: CDR1 KGHSH, CDR2 LQKENI. The CDR3 nucleotides are TGTGCCAGCTCAGCTTCGACTGATTATGGCTACACCTTC. The encoded protein is CASSASTDYGYTF.

V usage is TRBV7-3 and J usage is TRBJ2-3, with 11 positions matching TRBD2. The V gene end was trimmed by 3 bases and the J gene end by 6 bases; junction bases not matched to a gene: 5. Germline V lookup: CDR1 SGHTA, CDR2 FQGTGA. The CDR3 consists of 15 residues. CDR3 DNA: TGTGCCAGCAGCTTGGGACTAGCGGAGGGGGATACGCAGTATTTT. This codes for CASSLGLAEGDTQYF.

The gene calls are TRBV3-1 (or the pseudogene TRBV3-2) and TRBJ2-2; 9 positions agree with TRBD1. CDR3 length: 16 residues. Unmatched junction bases numbered 10, after V lost 5 bases and J lost 6 bases. The V gene's germline CDR1 is LGHDT and CDR2 YNNKEL (reference sequence). The CDR3 bases are TGTGCCAGCAGCGACCGCGGGGACAGGGTCGCCGGGGAGCTGTTTTTT. This encodes CASSDRGDRVAGELFF.

This chain uses TRBV12-3 or TRBV12-4 with TRBJ2-7, with D perhaps TRBD1 (5 bases). The ends were cut back, 3 bases at V and 5 bases at J, with 11 bases in the middle. The CDR3 contains 13 residues. CDR3 in DNA: TGTGCCAGCAGTTTGGGCGAAGGGGACGAGCAGTACTTC. As protein: CASSLGEGDEQYF.

The rearrangement links TRBV28 to TRBJ1-5, with TRBD1 identical over 7 bases. This CDR3 has 17 residues. Germline CDR1 MDHEN, CDR2 SYDVKM. V was clipped by 3 bases and J by 1 base; unmatched bases: 9. CDR3 sequence (DNA): TGTGCCAGCAGTTTTGTGGGGTACAGGGGCAGCAATCAGCCCCAGCATTTT. It encodes CASSFVGYRGSNQPQHF.

This rearrangement joins TRBV19 to TRBJ2-7; D possibly uses TRBD1 or TRBD2 (5 bases each). V lost 7 bases and J 0 bases, leaving 13 bases between the germline ends. CDR1 and CDR2 from the germline V gene are LNHDA and SQIVND (reference sequence). The CDR3 has 14 amino acids. The CDR3 here is CASTPGPSSYEQYF. DNA for the CDR3: TGTGCCAGTACCCCGGGACCTTCCTCCTACGAGCAGTACTTC. The variable domain in full, with the rest retrieved from reference TRBV19 and TRBJ2-7, is DGGITQSPKYLFRKEGQNVTLSCEQNLNHDAMYWYRQDPGQGLRLIYYSQIVNDFQKGDIAEGYSVSREKKESFPLTVTSAQKNPTAFYLCASTPGPSSYEQYFGPGTRLTVT.

V is TRBV28 and J is TRBJ2-1; either TRBD1 or TRBD2 may supply D (5 bases each). V was cut by 7 bases and J by 1 base, with 17 bases left in between. CDR1 MDHEN and CDR2 SYDVKM come from the germline V gene. The CDR3 is made up of 16 amino acids. CDR3 amino acids: CASIEGRGRSYNEQFF. The DNA of the CDR3 is TGTGCCAGCATCGAGGGACGGGGAAGGTCCTACAATGAGCAGTTCTTC.

The chain joins TRBV30 to TRBJ2-7; D may be TRBD1 (6 bases). V lost 0 bases and J lost 1, with 7 bases in between. This CDR3 is built from 13 residues. Germline V gene data show CDR1 as GTSNPN and CDR2 as SVGIG (reference sequence). This CDR3 reads CAWSVDRSYEQYF. The CDR3 coding sequence is TGTGCCTGGAGTGTAGACAGGTCCTACGAGCAGTACTTC.

The chain links TRBV20-1 to TRBJ1-1; D is perhaps TRBD1 (6 bases). Germline CDR1 DFQATT, CDR2 SNEGSKA (reference sequence). V lost 3 bases and J 4 bases, leaving 15 bases between the germline ends. This CDR3 comprises 14 residues. The CDR3 DNA reads TGCAGTGCTAGTTGGGGGGCTGGGGTCACTGAAGCTTTCTTT. Its protein is CSASWGAGVTEAFF.

This chain connects TRBV18 to TRBJ1-5; a weak D match, TRBD1 (6 bases). The germline V and J ends were trimmed by 4 bases and 5 bases, with 15 bases remaining between them. CDR1 and CDR2 from the germline V gene are KGHSH and LQKENI. CDR3 length equals 15 residues. The CDR3 here is CASSREQGWDQPQHF. The CDR3 nucleotides are TGTGCCAGCTCACGAGAACAGGGATGGGATCAGCCCCAGCATTTT.

The chain uses TRBV6-5 and TRBJ1-4; 9 nucleotides line up with TRBD1. After removal of 0 bases from V and 10 bases from J, the junction contained 6 bases not matched to a gene. Germline values: CDR1 MNHEY, CDR2 SVGAGI. This CDR3 region has 15 residues. CDR3 bases: TGTGCCAGCAGTTACTCGACAGGGGGTTTGGGAAAACTGTTTTTT. It translates to CASSYSTGGLGKLFF.

This rearrangement joins TRBV5-5 to TRBJ2-7; 9 bases agree with TRBD1. CDR3 length: 16 amino acids. Germline trimming cut 1 base from V and 3 bases from J; bases unmatched to any gene: 8. Per the germline V gene, CDR1 is SGHKS and CDR2 is YYEKEE (reference sequence). The CDR3 DNA reads TGTGCCAGCAGCTTGTCCCCGAGACAGGGGGACTACGAGCAGTACTTC. This translates into CASSLSPRQGDYEQYF.

With regard to this clone: The same CDR3 also results from other DNA sequences found in this sample. The gene calls are TRBV12-3 or TRBV12-4 and TRBJ2-5; possibly TRBD2 for D (6 bases). The CDR3 contains 13 residues. Trimming stripped 3 bases from V and 3 bases from J, with 8 bases between. CDR3: CASSFGGEETQYF. The CDR3 nucleotides are TGTGCCAGCAGTTTCGGAGGGGAAGAGACCCAGTACTTC.

The chain recombines TRBV28 with TRBJ2-3; D is perhaps TRBD2 (5 bases). The germline V and J ends were trimmed by 6 bases and 4 bases, with 17 bases remaining between them. The CDR3 has 15 residues. Germline V gives CDR1 MDHEN, CDR2 SYDVKM. The CDR3 protein is CASSPRVVGPDTQYF. In DNA form, the CDR3 reads TGTGCCAGCAGCCCGAGGGTGGTGGGCCCAGATACGCAGTATTTT.

The chain is built from TRBV7-6 and TRBJ2-7, with D maybe TRBD1 (5 bases). Looked up from germline, CDR1 is SGHVS and CDR2 is FNYEAQ. Trimming removed 5 bases at V and 2 bases at J, with 19 bases between. The CDR3 consists of 16 residues. CDR3 residues: CASSPSGRRTTYEQYF. CDR3 nucleotide sequence: TGTGCCAGCAGCCCGTCTGGGCGGCGGACAACCTACGAGCAGTACTTC.

This chain uses TRBV7-2 with TRBJ2-6; a weak D match, TRBD2 (7 bases). The CDR3 is 18 amino acids. The V end was cut by 1 base, the J end by 0 bases, with 13 bases between. CDR1 is SGHTA, CDR2 FQGNSA, per germline. CDR3 in amino acids: CASSLVAGADSGANVLTF. In DNA form, the CDR3 reads TGTGCCAGCAGCTTAGTTGCGGGGGCCGACTCTGGGGCCAACGTCCTGACTTTC.

The chain couples TRBV28 to TRBJ1-1; D unclear. The CDR3 extends over 15 amino acids. Trimming took 4 bases from V and 7 from J, leaving 19 bases between them. CDR1 is MDHEN and CDR2 is SYDVKM in the germline V gene. CDR3 DNA sequence: TGTGCCAGCAGTTACGCCCGGGGAGGCAGAGATGAAGCTTTCTTT. Residues: CASSYARGGRDEAFF.

The chain is built from TRBV7-8 and TRBJ2-7; 9 bases match TRBD2. CDR3 length: 15 amino acids. Germline V CDR1 and CDR2: SGHVS, FQNEAQ. The junction had 4 bases not matched to a gene; V was cut back by 2 bases and J by 2 bases. CDR3 region: CASSLHSGGPYEQYF. CDR3 in DNA: TGTGCCAGCAGCTTACATAGCGGGGGACCCTACGAGCAGTACTTC.

The chain links TRBV15 to TRBJ1-2; D uncertain. V was trimmed by 2 bases and J by 0 bases, leaving 7 bases between them. The CDR3 extends over 14 amino acids. From germline, CDR1 is LNHNV and CDR2 YYDKDF (reference sequence). CDR3 amino acids: CATSRPGANYGYTF. CDR3 coding DNA: TGTGCCACCAGCAGACCCGGTGCTAACTATGGCTACACCTTC.

The rearrangement joins TRBV7-9 to TRBJ1-1; the D is unclear. The CDR3 runs 12 residues. The V end lost 1 base, the J end lost 5 bases, and 5 bases lay between the germline ends. Germline CDR1 reads SEHNR; CDR2 reads FQNEAQ (reference sequence). CDR3 protein: CASSLVRTEAFF. In DNA form, the CDR3 reads TGTGCCAGCAGCTTAGTGAGGACTGAAGCTTTCTTT.

The J gene is TRBJ1-4, the V gene TRBV28; TRBD1 aligns across 9 bases. This CDR3 has 14 residues. V shed 2 bases, J shed 8 bases, and the junction held 3 bases outside the gene matches. Germline CDR1 MDHEN, CDR2 SYDVKM. The CDR3 DNA is TGTGCCAGCAGTTTAGGCACAGGGGGCGAAAAACTGTTTTTT. As protein: CASSLGTGGEKLFF.

The CDR3 DNA follows: TGTGCCAGCAGTTCCTCATACAGGCGAGGAGGGGAAAAACTGTTTTTT. As protein: CASSSSYRRGGEKLFF. The rearrangement uses TRBV27 and TRBJ1-4; tentative D call: TRBD1 (5 bases). V was shortened by 4 bases and J by 8 bases, with 20 bases between the two germline ends. There are 16 residues in the CDR3. The germline V gene has CDR1 MNHEY and CDR2 SMNVEV (reference sequence).

V gene TRBV5-1 combines with J gene TRBJ1-2; 9 nucleotides line up with TRBD1. The germline V gene has CDR1 SGHRS and CDR2 YFSETQ. J gave up 7 bases and V 4 bases, and 14 bases lay outside the gene matches. The CDR3 extends over 16 amino acids. CDR3 in amino acids: CASSMSPGQGSSGYTF. The CDR3 DNA sequence: TGCGCCAGCAGCATGTCACCGGGACAGGGATCGTCTGGCTACACCTTC. Combining the CDR3 with reference TRBV5-1 and TRBJ1-2 gives the whole variable domain KAGVTQTPRYLIKTRGQQVTLSCSPISGHRSVSWYQQTPGQGLQFLFEYFSETQRNKGNFPGRFSGRQFSNSRSEMNVSTLELGDSALYLCASSMSPGQGSSGYTFGSGTRLTVV.

The chain carries TRBV10-3 and TRBJ1-2; TRBD1 is a possible D gene (5 bases). Per germline, CDR1 ENHRY and CDR2 SYGVKD. The CDR3 runs 13 residues. The V and J ends lost 4 bases and 5 bases respectively, with 11 bases between them. The CDR3 DNA reads TGTGCCATCAGTGTAGCACAGGCATATGGCTACACCTTC. This translates into CAISVAQAYGYTF.